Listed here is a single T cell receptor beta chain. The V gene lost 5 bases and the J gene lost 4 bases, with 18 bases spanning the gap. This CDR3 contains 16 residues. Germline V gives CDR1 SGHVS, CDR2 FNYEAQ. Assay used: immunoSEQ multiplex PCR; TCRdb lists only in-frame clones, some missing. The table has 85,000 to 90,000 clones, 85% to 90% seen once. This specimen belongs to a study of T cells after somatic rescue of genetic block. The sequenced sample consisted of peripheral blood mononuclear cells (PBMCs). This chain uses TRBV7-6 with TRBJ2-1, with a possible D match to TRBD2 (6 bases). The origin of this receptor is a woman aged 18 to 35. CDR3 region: CASSPEAGREYNEQFF. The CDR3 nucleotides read TGTGCCAGCAGCCCCGAGGCGGGGCGCGAGTACAATGAGCAGTTCTTC. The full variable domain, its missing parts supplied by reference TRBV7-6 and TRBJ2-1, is GAGVSQSPRYKVTKRGQDVALRCDPISGHVSLYWYRQALGQGPEFLTYFNYEAQQDKSGLPNDRFSAERPEGSISTLTIQRTEQRDSAMYRCASSPEAGREYNEQFFGPGTRLTVL.